This record looks at one T cell receptor beta chain sequence and its context. The sample originates from a study of shared clonotypes between healthy human individuals. The donor population consisted of healthy HIV-negative adults with no recent acute infections or vaccinations. Caucasian adults living in Nashville, Tennessee, provided all samples. As originally analysed: In the immunoSEQ data, sequences were junction-only and lacked quality scores, so filtering differed. Sequenced by immunoSEQ multiplex PCR; TCRdb stores in-frame clones only, minus some. From that table come the V and J calls and clone size; the DNA was used to work out D and trimming. In the table there are some 510,000 clones, 75% to 85% of which are singletons. Trimming left V 2 bases short and J 4 bases short, with 11 bases between. Germline V lookup: CDR1 GTSNPN, CDR2 SVGIG (reference sequence). The CDR3 sequence is 13 residues long.

This clonotype was obtained from a woman aged 40 to 49 in good health. Some clones in this sample may be carry-over from other donors' samples. V usage is TRBV30 and J usage is TRBJ1-1, with unresolved D. The sample consisted of PBMCs. CDR3 residues: CAWSRRWGTEAFF. The CDR3 region has the DNA TGTGCCTGGAGTAGGAGGTGGGGCACTGAAGCTTTCTTT.